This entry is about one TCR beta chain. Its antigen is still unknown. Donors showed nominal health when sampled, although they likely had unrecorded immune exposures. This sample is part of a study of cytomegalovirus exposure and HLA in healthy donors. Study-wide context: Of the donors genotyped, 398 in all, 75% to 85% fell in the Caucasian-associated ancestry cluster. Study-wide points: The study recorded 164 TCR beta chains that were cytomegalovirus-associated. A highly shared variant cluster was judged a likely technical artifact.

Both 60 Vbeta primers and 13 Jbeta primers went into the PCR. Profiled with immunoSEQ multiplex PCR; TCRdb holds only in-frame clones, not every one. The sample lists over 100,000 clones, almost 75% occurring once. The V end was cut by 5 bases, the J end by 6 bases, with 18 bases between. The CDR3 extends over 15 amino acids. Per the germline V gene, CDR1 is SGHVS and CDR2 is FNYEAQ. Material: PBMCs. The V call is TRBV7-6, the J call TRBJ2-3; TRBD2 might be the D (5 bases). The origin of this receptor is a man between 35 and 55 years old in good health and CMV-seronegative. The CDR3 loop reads CASSPQFSAVDTQYF. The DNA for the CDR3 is TGTGCCAGCAGCCCCCAGTTTAGCGCGGTGGATACGCAGTATTTT. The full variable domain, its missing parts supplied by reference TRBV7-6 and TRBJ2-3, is GAGVSQSPRYKVTKRGQDVALRCDPISGHVSLYWYRQALGQGPEFLTYFNYEAQQDKSGLPNDRFSAERPEGSISTLTIQRTEQRDSAMYRCASSPQFSAVDTQYFGPGTRLTVL.